The T cell receptor beta chain described here comes from a study of T cells in Graves' hyperthyroidism and ophthalmopathy. This CDR3 contains 13 residues. Germline CDR1 is SNHLY and CDR2 is FYNNEI. The V gene lost 7 bases and the J gene lost 7 bases, with 17 bases spanning the gap. From RNA transcripts, TCR beta CDR3 regions were amplified. In the first-round RT-PCR of the TCR CDR3, the HTBI primer set was used. TCRdb reprocessed the multiplex PCR reads via MiXCR and lists one record per CDR3 protein. The data show 350,000 or so distinct CDR3 sequences, with roughly 18% seen just once and under 55% held by the top ten.

Source material: blood. The rearrangement uses TRBV2 and TRBJ2-7; D assignment may be TRBD1 or TRBD2 (5 bases each). The receptor was derived from a woman in her forties or fifties with Graves' hyperthyroidism. The CDR3 sequence: CASKYTGLGEQYF. As DNA, the CDR3 is TGTGCCAGCAAGTACACAGGACTCGGGGAGCAGTACTTC.